The 9 T cell receptor beta chains given below trace back to one sample, sequenced in a study of blood T cell repertoires in COVID-19. The protocol was immunoSEQ multiplex PCR, while the TCRdb copy is restricted to in-frame clones and leaves out a portion. The repertoire holds roughly 180,000 clones, with 75% to 85% as singletons. Material: peripheral blood. These TCRs come from a woman in her fifties or sixties with COVID-19, enrolled during active disease.

The table lists this clone with a few counts. The V call is TRBV5-1, the J call TRBJ2-5, with 9 bases lining up with TRBD1. Germline V gives CDR1 SGHRS, CDR2 YFSETQ. V lost 4 bases and J lost 3; bases outside the gene matches: 7. The length of the CDR3 is 15 residues. The CDR3 DNA sequence: TGCGCCAGCAGCCCCGGGACAGGGTGGGAAGAGACCCAGTACTTC. Translating gives CASSPGTGWEETQYF.

The chain is built from TRBV5-1 and TRBJ1-2; maybe TRBD1 (5 bases). This CDR3 is built from 15 residues. Germline V gives CDR1 SGHRS, CDR2 YFSETQ. V dropped 4 bases and J dropped 3 bases, with 16 bases sitting between them. The CDR3 coding sequence is TGCGCCAGCAGCCAATCAGGGAAGTCGGACTATGGCTACACCTTC. This translates into CASSQSGKSDYGYTF. The full variable domain, its missing parts supplied by reference TRBV5-1 and TRBJ1-2, is KAGVTQTPRYLIKTRGQQVTLSCSPISGHRSVSWYQQTPGQGLQFLFEYFSETQRNKGNFPGRFSGRQFSNSRSEMNVSTLELGDSALYLCASSQSGKSDYGYTFGSGTRLTVV.

V is TRBV11-2 and J is TRBJ1-1; 9 nucleotides agree with TRBD1. This CDR3 contains 14 residues. Germline V gene sequence: CDR1 SGHAT, CDR2 FQNNGV. V lost 0 bases, J lost 8 bases, and 4 bases stayed unmatched. The CDR3 loop is CASSLDRTGGEAFF. In nucleotides, the CDR3 is TGTGCCAGCAGCTTAGATCGTACAGGGGGCGAAGCTTTCTTT.

The chain links TRBV19 to TRBJ1-2; tentatively, D is TRBD1 (5 bases). The CDR3 length is 15 residues. V lost 6 bases and J lost 3, with 17 bases in between. CDR1 LNHDA and CDR2 SQIVND come from the germline V gene (reference sequence). The CDR3 sequence: CASSAGPNSHYGYTF. DNA for the CDR3: TGTGCCAGTAGCGCAGGGCCCAATTCCCACTATGGCTACACCTTC.

In its sample, this clone was seen once. V and J are TRBV11-1 and TRBJ2-7; 9 nucleotides align to TRBD2. This CDR3 is built from 15 residues. CDR1 and CDR2 (germline): SGHAT, FQDESV (reference sequence). The V and J ends lost 1 base and 2 bases, in that order; junction bases with no gene match: 3. The CDR3 region has the DNA TGTGCCAGCAGCTTAGGACTAGCGGAGACCTACGAGCAGTACTTC. The encoded protein is CASSLGLAETYEQYF.

This clone was observed at least ten times. The chain combines TRBV29-1 with TRBJ1-1; D gene ambiguous. The CDR3 contains 13 residues. Germline V CDR1 and CDR2: SQVTM, ANQGSEA. The V and J ends lost 3 bases and 0 bases respectively, with 8 bases between them. The CDR3 spells CSVERAMNTEAFF. CDR3 nucleotide sequence: TGCAGCGTTGAGAGGGCCATGAACACTGAAGCTTTCTTT. Based on the CDR3 plus reference TRBV29-1 and TRBJ1-1, the full variable domain is SAVISQKPSRDICQRGTSLTIQCQVDSQVTMMFWYRQQPGQSLTLIATANQGSEATYESGFVIDKFPISRPNLTFSTLTVSNMSPEDSSIYLCSVERAMNTEAFFGQGTRLTVV.

V usage is TRBV5-5 and J usage is TRBJ2-7, with TRBD2 identical over 7 bases. Germline V gene sequence: CDR1 SGHKS, CDR2 YYEKEE (reference sequence). The CDR3 covers 14 residues. Trimming took 6 bases from V and 3 from J; bases not matched to a gene: 9. The CDR3 sequence: CASIPVGGSYEQYF. DNA for the CDR3: TGTGCCAGCATCCCGGTCGGCGGGAGCTACGAGCAGTACTTC. Supplemented by reference TRBV5-5 and TRBJ2-7, the full variable domain reads DAGVTQSPTHLIKTRGQQVTLRCSPISGHKSVSWYQQVLGQGPQFIFQYYEKEERGRGNFPDRFSARQFPNYSSELNVNALLLGDSALYLCASIPVGGSYEQYFGPGTRLTVT.

The V call is TRBV6-5, the J call TRBJ1-4; 7 nucleotides match TRBD1. V shed 5 bases and J 4 bases; nucleotides not matched to a gene: 7. Germline CDR1 is MNHEY and CDR2 is SVGAGI. The CDR3 contains 15 residues. CDR3 DNA sequence: TGTGCCAGCAGTCAGTTCGGGGACAGTAATGAAAAACTGTTTTTT. Translating gives CASSQFGDSNEKLFF.

This chain joins TRBV7-8 and TRBJ2-7; TRBD1 matches at 7 bases. The CDR3 is 13 residues long. CDR1 SGHVS and CDR2 FQNEAQ come from the germline V gene. Trimming took 4 bases from V and 5 from J; bases not matched to a gene: 5. As DNA, the CDR3 is TGTGCCAGCAGCTCAACCGGGACAGACGAGCAGTACTTC. This sequence encodes CASSSTGTDEQYF.